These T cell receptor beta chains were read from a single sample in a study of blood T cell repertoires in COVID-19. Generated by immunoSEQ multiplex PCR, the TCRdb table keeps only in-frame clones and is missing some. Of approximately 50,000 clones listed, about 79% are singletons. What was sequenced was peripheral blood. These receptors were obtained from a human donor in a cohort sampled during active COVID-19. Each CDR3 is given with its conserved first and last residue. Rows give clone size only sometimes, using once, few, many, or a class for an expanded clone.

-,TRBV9,CASSVATGPLIEQYF
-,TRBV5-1,CASSLALGQGASEQYF
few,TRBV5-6,CASSLAGVLYEQYF
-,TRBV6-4,CASSDSTRGQSGYTF
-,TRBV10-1,CASSGLAGGRDEQFF
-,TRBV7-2,CASSFSGTYNEQFF
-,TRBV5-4,CASSRKQGTTDTQYF
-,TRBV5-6,CASSPGKLNTEAFF
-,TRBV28,CASSLGLRYEQYF
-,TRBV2,CASKVTGGPRETQYF
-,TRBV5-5,CASSLLVDRDSPLHF
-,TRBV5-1,CASSLGGSGVYNEQFF
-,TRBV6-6,CASSYFQSTYEQYF
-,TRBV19,CASSIGLAGTAETQYF
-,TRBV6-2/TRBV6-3,CASSYHSGQPYEQYF
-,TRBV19,CASSIEGATEAFF
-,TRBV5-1,CASSFQEAAGELFF
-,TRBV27,CASSIPDRVNEQFF
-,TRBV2,CASSPRQNYGYTF
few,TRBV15,CATSRDTGNYYGYTF
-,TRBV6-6,CASSQYRDAYEQYF
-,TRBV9,CASSVDRGNTDTQYF
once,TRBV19,CASRGGTHEKLFF
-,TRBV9,CASSVGGSRVLVQETQYF
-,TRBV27,CASSSRVWYEQYF
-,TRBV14,CASSQGGGGHEQYF
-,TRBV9,CASSVSERESYNEQFF
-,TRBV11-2,CASSFTGGYGYTF
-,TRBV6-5,CASSYNLDNEQYF
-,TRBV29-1,CSVGGEGGSYNEQFF
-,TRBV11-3,CASSLETGGPETQYF
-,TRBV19,CASKALISTDTQYF
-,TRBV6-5,CASSYQREGYEQYF
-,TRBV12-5,CASGLVPGSSGNTIYF